The 23 T cell receptor beta chains reported below all come from one sample, sequenced in a study of shared clonotypes between healthy human individuals. Here immunoSEQ multiplex PCR was the method, and the copy in TCRdb shows in-frame clones only, minus some. Of hundreds of thousands of clones in the sample, roughly 91% were seen once. The specimen was memory CD8+ T cells sorted from blood. Subset of the sample: CD45RO+ cells pooled with CCR7-negative TemRA cells. The receptors originated from a man aged 18-30 years in good health.

This chain uses TRBV6-5 with TRBJ1-6; D is uncertain. Deletions cut 0 bases from V and 8 bases from J, with 11 bases between. CDR1 MNHEY and CDR2 SVGAGI come from the germline V gene. The CDR3 covers 15 residues. CDR3 coding DNA: TGTGCCAGCAGTTACTCGGCAGTTGGGGATTCACCCCTCCACTTT. Protein product: CASSYSAVGDSPLHF.

The rearrangement joins TRBV28 to TRBJ1-2; the D is unclear. The V end lost 5 bases, the J end lost 4 bases, and 11 bases lay between the germline ends. Germline assignment: CDR1 MDHEN and CDR2 SYDVKM. This CDR3 is 13 amino acids long. The CDR3: CASSPGLLYGYTF. Written as DNA, the CDR3 is TGTGCCAGCAGTCCCGGACTGCTCTATGGCTACACCTTC.

The CDR3: CSAPYSGEQFF. DNA for the CDR3: TGCAGTGCTCCATACTCCGGTGAGCAGTTCTTC. The chain carries TRBV20-1 and TRBJ2-1; no reliable D call. This CDR3 region has 11 residues. V dropped 5 bases and J dropped 9 bases, with 11 bases sitting between them. CDR1 is DFQATT, CDR2 SNEGSKA, per germline (reference sequence).

The V and J genes are TRBV5-1 and TRBJ2-5; D uncertain. The CDR3 has 14 residues. V dropped 0 bases and J dropped 1 base, with 7 bases sitting between them. Per the germline V gene, CDR1 is SGHRS and CDR2 is YFSETQ. CDR3 sequence: CASSLALVQETQYF. Here the CDR3 DNA reads TGCGCCAGCAGCTTGGCCCTGGTCCAAGAGACCCAGTACTTC.

The chain employs TRBV5-6 and TRBJ2-3; D gene uncertain. Germline loops: CDR1 SGHDT, CDR2 YYEEEE. Trimming shortened V by 1 base and J by 6 bases, and 3 bases separated the two germline ends. This CDR3 has 11 residues. For the CDR3, the DNA is TGTGCCAGCAGCTTGAAGGATACGCAGTATTTT. It encodes CASSLKDTQYF.

The V call is TRBV29-1, the J call TRBJ2-7; 7 nucleotides agree with TRBD1. CDR1 SQVTM and CDR2 ANQGSEA come from the germline V gene. After removal of 2 bases from V and 6 bases from J, the junction contained 13 bases not matched to a gene. This CDR3 has 15 residues. The CDR3 loop reads CSVESTVAGGSEQYF. DNA for the CDR3: TGCAGCGTTGAAAGTACAGTAGCAGGGGGAAGCGAGCAGTACTTC.

The J gene is TRBJ2-5, the V gene TRBV5-1; TRBD1 is a possible D gene (6 bases). CDR1 and CDR2 (germline): SGHRS, YFSETQ. The V and J ends lost 0 bases and 2 bases respectively, with 11 bases between them. This CDR3 has 15 amino acids. The CDR3 protein is CASSLDRALQETQYF. As DNA, the CDR3 is TGCGCCAGCAGCTTGGACAGGGCCCTGCAAGAGACCCAGTACTTC.

The V call is TRBV11-2, the J call TRBJ2-1; 9 bases are shared with TRBD2. J gave up 4 bases and V 3 bases, and 1 base lay outside the gene matches. The CDR3 has 14 amino acids. CDR1 and CDR2 from the germline V gene are SGHAT and FQNNGV. CDR3 sequence reads: CASSFLAGYNEQFF. Written as DNA, the CDR3 is TGTGCCAGCAGCTTTCTAGCGGGGTACAATGAGCAGTTCTTC. Supplemented by reference TRBV11-2 and TRBJ2-1, the full variable domain reads EAGVAQSPRYKIIEKRQSVAFWCNPISGHATLYWYQQILGQGPKLLIQFQNNGVVDDSQLPKDRFSAERLKGVDSTLKIQPAKLEDSAVYLCASSFLAGYNEQFFGPGTRLTVL.

This clone was recorded a few times. The V and J genes are TRBV4-1 and TRBJ1-1; D not resolved. Trimming took off 4 bases at V and 0 bases at J, with 6 bases between the two ends. The CDR3 loop spans 13 amino acids. Germline lookup yields CDR1 MGHRA and CDR2 YSYEKL. In DNA, the CDR3 is TGCGCCAGCAGCCCGCCCATGAACACTGAAGCTTTCTTT. Translated, it gives CASSPPMNTEAFF.

This chain joins TRBV5-1 and TRBJ2-7, with 7 positions matching TRBD1. The CDR3 length is 16 residues. Germline CDR1 is SGHRS and CDR2 is YFSETQ. The J segment lost 5 bases and the V segment lost 4 bases, leaving 15 bases of the junction unmatched. The CDR3 here is CASSLARQGRQDEQYF. CDR3 DNA sequence: TGCGCCAGCAGCCTGGCCCGACAGGGTCGGCAGGACGAGCAGTACTTC.

The chain is built from TRBV4-1 and TRBJ1-1; no reliable D call. Trimming left V 2 bases short and J 4 bases short, with 11 bases between. Germline V lookup: CDR1 MGHRA, CDR2 YSYEKL. This CDR3 comprises 14 residues. CDR3 loop: CASSQRVDITEAFF. In DNA form, the CDR3 reads TGCGCCAGCAGCCAAAGGGTGGATATCACTGAAGCTTTCTTT.

The chain has TRBV15 and TRBJ2-7; the match to TRBD1 covers 7 bases. The V gene end was trimmed by 3 bases and the J gene end by 5 bases; junction bases not matched to a gene: 4. This CDR3 has 13 residues. Germline CDR1 LNHNV, CDR2 YYDKDF (reference sequence). CDR3 loop: CATSSRQGDEQYF. CDR3 DNA sequence: TGTGCCACCAGCAGCAGACAGGGTGACGAGCAGTACTTC.

The chain has TRBV4-1 and TRBJ2-1; D assignment may be TRBD1 or TRBD2 (6 bases each). V was shortened by 5 bases and J by 0 bases, with 17 bases between the two germline ends. Germline lookup yields CDR1 MGHRA and CDR2 YSYEKL. The CDR3 is 17 residues long. Here the CDR3 DNA reads TGCGCCAGCAGCACCATGGAGGGGGGACTCTCCTACAATGAGCAGTTCTTC. It yields the protein CASSTMEGGLSYNEQFF.

This sequence joins TRBV2 and TRBJ2-3, with 10 bases fitting TRBD2. CDR3 length: 15 residues. Germline CDR1 and CDR2: SNHLY and FYNNEI. V trimming: 2 bases; J trimming: 2 bases; junction bases outside the gene matches: 1. The chain's CDR3 is CASSETSGVTDTQYF. The CDR3, as DNA: TGTGCCAGCAGTGAAACTAGCGGGGTCACAGATACGCAGTATTTT.

As concerns this clone: A read error may explain this, as a much larger clone is one base away. The chain employs TRBV5-6 and TRBJ2-2, with D unresolved. Germline V gene lookup returns CDR1 SGHDT and CDR2 YYEEEE. V was clipped by 3 bases and J by 6 bases, with 3 bases between them. This CDR3 spans 11 amino acids. The CDR3 region has the DNA TGTGCCAGCAGCTCCGCCGGGGAGCTGTTTTTT. It translates to CASSSAGELFF.

This sequence joins TRBV10-1 and TRBJ2-7; D ambiguous. Germline V gene lookup returns CDR1 WNHNN and CDR2 SYGVQD (reference sequence). Trimming stripped 3 bases from V and 9 bases from J, with 9 bases between. The CDR3 is 11 residues long. CDR3 sequence: CASSDSGWQYF. The CDR3 DNA reads TGCGCCAGCAGTGACTCGGGTTGGCAGTACTTC.

The chain uses TRBV4-1 and TRBJ2-7; D perhaps matches TRBD2 (6 bases). In germline, CDR1 is MGHRA, CDR2 YSYEKL. Trimming took off 3 bases at V and 2 bases at J, with 11 bases between the two ends. The CDR3 is 14 amino acids. The CDR3 sequence: CASSHPGETYEQYF. The CDR3 DNA reads TGCGCCAGCAGCCACCCGGGAGAGACCTACGAGCAGTACTTC.

The chain has TRBV27 and TRBJ2-4; D is undetermined. The CDR3 is 15 amino acids. The germline V gene has CDR1 MNHEY and CDR2 SMNVEV (reference sequence). V dropped 0 bases and J dropped 0 bases, with 6 bases sitting between them. This CDR3 reads CASSLSVLAKNIQYF. Here the CDR3 DNA reads TGTGCCAGCAGTTTATCGGTACTAGCCAAAAACATTCAGTACTTC.

The gene calls are TRBV5-6 and TRBJ1-2; D is unclear. The CDR3 length is 14 residues. The germline gives CDR1 SGHDT, CDR2 YYEEEE. The ends were cut back, 1 base at V and 8 bases at J, with 15 bases in the middle. In DNA form, the CDR3 reads TGTGCCAGCAGCTTGTACACGAATCGAGGCGGCTACACCTTC. Translating gives CASSLYTNRGGYTF.

Here the CDR3 reads CATSRWTESSYEQYF. The CDR3 DNA reads TGTGCCACCAGCAGGTGGACGGAGAGCTCCTACGAGCAGTACTTC. This sequence joins TRBV15 and TRBJ2-7, with D uncertain. Trimming left V 3 bases short and J 0 bases short, with 12 bases between. CDR1 LNHNV and CDR2 YYDKDF come from the germline V gene (reference sequence). There are 15 residues in the CDR3.

The J gene is TRBJ1-2, the V gene TRBV7-9, with D possibly being TRBD1 (6 bases). This CDR3 region has 14 residues. V was cut by 7 bases and J by 2 bases, with 14 bases left in between. CDR1 is SEHNR, CDR2 FQNEAQ, per germline (reference sequence). The CDR3 DNA reads TGTGCCAGCAACCCAGAGGGGGACAACTATGGCTACACCTTC. Translation: CASNPEGDNYGYTF.

V is TRBV19 and J is TRBJ2-7, with 9 bases identical to TRBD2. V dropped 5 bases and J dropped 5; count of bases not matched to a gene: 19. Germline values: CDR1 LNHDA, CDR2 SQIVND (reference sequence). The CDR3 extends over 18 amino acids. The CDR3 nucleotides are TGTGCCAGTAGTCCCAGGGGACCGACCGGGACTAGCAAGGACGAGCAGTACTTC. It translates to CASSPRGPTGTSKDEQYF. The full variable domain, with the rest looked up from reference TRBV19 and TRBJ2-7, is DGGITQSPKYLFRKEGQNVTLSCEQNLNHDAMYWYRQDPGQGLRLIYYSQIVNDFQKGDIAEGYSVSREKKESFPLTVTSAQKNPTAFYLCASSPRGPTGTSKDEQYFGPGTRLTVT.

The chain joins TRBV2 to TRBJ2-7; 9 bases are shared with TRBD1. Unmatched junction bases numbered 7, after V lost 6 bases and J lost 4 bases. Germline values: CDR1 SNHLY, CDR2 FYNNEI. The CDR3 covers 14 residues. CDR3 sequence (DNA): TGTGCCAGCAGAGTGGGGACAGGGCCTTACGAGCAGTACTTC. It translates to CASRVGTGPYEQYF.